Shown below are 31 T cell receptor beta chains from a single sample sequenced in a study of siplizumab effects on memory and regulatory T cells (dated by TCRdb to the late 2010s). Cells in the mixed lymphocyte reaction were cultured together at 37 degrees C for five to seven days. No antigens are known for them. The method was the immunoSEQ multiplex PCR assay. TCRdb stores this immuneACCESS table with in-frame sequences only. Part of the clones is absent; in the studies checked, under half of the shortfall reflects unresolved V genes, and no reason is known for the rest. This sample holds fewer than 5,500 clones; about 47% were observed only once. 3% to 5% of the sample goes to the ten largest clones. The specimen sequenced was CFSE-low (dividing) CD4+ T cells sorted from an allogeneic mixed lymphocyte reaction. These receptors came from a human donor in good health; the cells came from an allogeneic mixed lymphocyte reaction. Some clones in this sample may be carry-over from other donors' samples.

In its sample, this clone ranks as large (0.1 to 1%). The rearrangement joins TRBV7-2 to TRBJ2-7; D may be TRBD1 (6 bases). There are 15 residues in the CDR3. Looked up from germline, CDR1 is SGHTA and CDR2 is FQGNSA. V dropped 3 bases and J dropped 3 bases, with 15 bases sitting between them. The CDR3: CASSFTIGGVYEQYF. The CDR3 region has the DNA TGTGCCAGCAGCTTCACCATTGGGGGCGTCTACGAGCAGTACTTC.

This clone was picked up a small number of times. The genes are TRBV6-1 and TRBJ2-3; D is undetermined. This CDR3 is built from 14 residues. V was clipped by 6 bases and J by 3 bases, with 13 bases between them. Germline V CDR1 and CDR2: MNHNS, SASEGT. The chain's CDR3 is CASRYYAGTDTQYF. CDR3 coding DNA: TGTGCCAGCAGATATTATGCCGGGACAGATACGCAGTATTTT.

This chain connects TRBV5-4 to TRBJ2-3; weak D call: TRBD2 (5 bases). The CDR3 runs to 16 residues. Germline V gene lookup returns CDR1 SGHNT and CDR2 YYREEE (reference sequence). Trimming removed 0 bases from V and 2 bases from J, with 13 bases in between. CDR3: CASSLANQRNTDTQYF. The CDR3 DNA sequence: TGTGCCAGCAGCTTGGCCAACCAGCGGAACACAGATACGCAGTATTTT.

This clone was seen a handful of times. The gene calls are TRBV5-6 and TRBJ1-2; maybe TRBD1 (5 bases). This CDR3 spans 14 amino acids. V dropped 1 base and J dropped 4 bases, with 11 bases sitting between them. Germline CDR1 SGHDT, CDR2 YYEEEE. The CDR3: CASSLRGAGYGYTF. CDR3 DNA sequence: TGTGCCAGCAGCTTGCGGGGCGCGGGCTATGGCTACACCTTC. The full variable domain, its missing parts supplied by reference TRBV5-6 and TRBJ1-2, is DAGVTQSPTHLIKTRGQQVTLRCSPKSGHDTVSWYQQALGQGPQFIFQYYEEEERQRGNFPDRFSGHQFPNYSSELNVNALLLGDSALYLCASSLRGAGYGYTFGSGTRLTVV.

This chain links TRBV29-1 with TRBJ2-4; TRBD1 is a possible D gene (5 bases). The germline gives CDR1 SQVTM, CDR2 ANQGSEA. V gave up 4 bases and J gave up 0 bases, with 10 bases separating them. The CDR3 is 14 amino acids. The CDR3 is CSVAGLAAKNIQYF. The CDR3 coding sequence is TGCAGCGTTGCAGGGTTGGCAGCCAAAAACATTCAGTACTTC.

The sample holds one count of this clone. The rearrangement joins TRBV5-1 to TRBJ2-5, with a possible D match to TRBD2 (6 bases). The CDR3 spans 15 residues. The germline V gene encodes CDR1 SGHRS and CDR2 YFSETQ. Trimming cost V 6 bases and J 5 bases, with 20 bases left between them. The CDR3 DNA is TGCGCCAGCACCCGGGACGGAGGGCCGGGGGAGACCCAGTACTTC. Translated, it gives CASTRDGGPGETQYF.

This clone is large. The V and J genes are TRBV11-2 and TRBJ2-1; tentative D call: TRBD2 (6 bases). This CDR3 is built from 15 residues. Germline CDR1 is SGHAT and CDR2 is FQNNGV. V lost 0 bases to trimming and J lost 9 bases, with 15 bases between them. DNA of the CDR3: TGTGCCAGCAGCTTAGAGAGACTAGTAAGAGTTGAGCAGTTCTTC. Amino acid sequence: CASSLERLVRVEQFF.

V usage is TRBV11-2 and J usage is TRBJ1-2; D may be TRBD1 (5 bases). Trimming pared 1 base from V and 7 bases from J, leaving 10 bases between. The CDR3 runs 13 residues. Germline V gene data show CDR1 as SGHAT and CDR2 as FQNNGV. Here the CDR3 reads CASSLAGHFGYTF. The CDR3 nucleotides are TGTGCCAGCAGCTTAGCTGGACACTTTGGCTACACCTTC.

The rearrangement uses TRBV19 and TRBJ1-1; D is perhaps TRBD1 (5 bases). The CDR3 runs 13 residues. Germline CDR1 LNHDA, CDR2 SQIVND (reference sequence). V gave up 5 bases and J gave up 4 bases, with 11 bases separating them. The CDR3 DNA reads as TGTGCCAGTAGTGTGGGGGTCTCCACTGAAGCTTTCTTT. Its translation: CASSVGVSTEAFF. Full variable domain (remainder filled in from reference TRBV19 and TRBJ1-1): DGGITQSPKYLFRKEGQNVTLSCEQNLNHDAMYWYRQDPGQGLRLIYYSQIVNDFQKGDIAEGYSVSREKKESFPLTVTSAQKNPTAFYLCASSVGVSTEAFFGQGTRLTVV.

V is TRBV5-1 and J is TRBJ1-1; D not resolved. The V gene lost 0 bases and the J gene lost 3 bases, with 6 bases spanning the gap. Looked up from germline, CDR1 is SGHRS and CDR2 is YFSETQ. This CDR3 is 13 amino acids long. The CDR3 nucleotides are TGCGCCAGCAGCTTGGGGCCGCACACTGAAGCTTTCTTT. This sequence encodes CASSLGPHTEAFF.

This clone was counted a single time. The chain has TRBV19 and TRBJ2-5; 8 bases agree with TRBD1. V gave up 6 bases and J gave up 6 bases; unmatched junction bases: 9. Per the germline V gene, CDR1 is LNHDA and CDR2 is SQIVND (reference sequence). The CDR3 has 14 amino acids. The CDR3 protein is CASSSQGAVKTQYF. CDR3 DNA sequence: TGTGCCAGTAGCAGCCAGGGGGCTGTAAAGACCCAGTACTTC. The full variable domain, in which reference TRBV19 and TRBJ2-5 provide the parts outside the CDR3, is DGGITQSPKYLFRKEGQNVTLSCEQNLNHDAMYWYRQDPGQGLRLIYYSQIVNDFQKGDIAEGYSVSREKKESFPLTVTSAQKNPTAFYLCASSSQGAVKTQYFGPGTRLLVL.

This clone is deemed large. This chain links TRBV10-3 with TRBJ1-1, with unresolved D. Looked up from germline, CDR1 is ENHRY and CDR2 is SYGVKD. The CDR3 runs 13 residues. Trimming took off 4 bases at V and 1 base at J, with 7 bases between the two ends. The CDR3 sequence: CAISVGENTEAFF. The CDR3 region has the DNA TGTGCCATCAGTGTCGGGGAGAACACTGAAGCTTTCTTT.

This clone was seen a single time. This chain uses TRBV7-2 with TRBJ2-1; 7 nucleotides line up with TRBD2. The J segment lost 3 bases and the V segment lost 5 bases, leaving 7 bases of the junction unmatched. The V gene's germline CDR1 is SGHTA and CDR2 FQGNSA. This CDR3 is built from 15 residues. CDR3 nucleotide sequence: TGTGCCAGCAGCCTCGGGACTACCGTCTACAATGAGCAGTTCTTC. It is translated as CASSLGTTVYNEQFF.

This clone turned up a few times. V usage is TRBV5-1 and J usage is TRBJ2-1; D tentatively fits TRBD1 or TRBD2 (5 bases each). CDR3 length: 13 residues. V shed 1 base and J shed 12 bases, with 14 bases lying between them. Germline V gives CDR1 SGHRS, CDR2 YFSETQ. The chain's CDR3 is CASSLMGEPGQFF. CDR3 in DNA: TGCGCCAGCAGCTTGATGGGGGAACCGGGGCAGTTCTTC. The entire variable domain, with the rest obtained from reference TRBV5-1 and TRBJ2-1, is as follows: KAGVTQTPRYLIKTRGQQVTLSCSPISGHRSVSWYQQTPGQGLQFLFEYFSETQRNKGNFPGRFSGRQFSNSRSEMNVSTLELGDSALYLCASSLMGEPGQFFGPGTRLTVL.

The chain employs TRBV7-9 and TRBJ1-1; no clear D gene. CDR3 length equals 14 residues. CDR1 is SEHNR, CDR2 FQNEAQ, per germline (reference sequence). Trimming took 2 bases from V and 4 from J, leaving 11 bases between them. The CDR3 DNA reads TGTGCCAGCAGCTTATGGCTTCGCGGCACTGAAGCTTTCTTT. It is translated as CASSLWLRGTEAFF. The whole variable domain, filled in from reference TRBV7-9 and TRBJ1-1, reads DTGVSQNPRHKITKRGQNVTFRCDPISEHNRLYWYRQTLGQGPEFLTYFQNEAQLEKSRLLSDRFSAERPKGSFSTLEIQRTEQGDSAMYLCASSLWLRGTEAFFGQGTRLTVV.

The chain is built from TRBV7-9 and TRBJ1-3, with TRBD1 identical over 8 bases. Germline-derived CDR1 and CDR2 are SEHNR and FQNEAQ (reference sequence). CDR3 length: 16 amino acids. V was clipped by 1 base and J by 2 bases; unmatched bases: 4. CDR3 nucleotide sequence: TGTGCCAGCAGCTTAGTTCAGGGGGCTGCTGGAAACACCATATATTTT. Its translation is CASSLVQGAAGNTIYF.

This clone showed up just a few times. V and J are TRBV5-4 and TRBJ2-7; D might be TRBD2 (7 bases). This CDR3 spans 13 amino acids. Germline V CDR1 and CDR2: SGHNT, YYREEE (reference sequence). Between the trimmed V and J ends, which lost 0 bases and 6 bases, there was a span of 10 bases. DNA of the CDR3: TGTGCCAGCAGCTTGGCTGGGGGGGCCGAGCAGTACTTC. Amino acid sequence: CASSLAGGAEQYF.

This clone is judged medium-sized. This chain connects TRBV12-2 to TRBJ1-2. TRBV12-2 is a documented pseudogene. The CDR3 contains 16 residues. CDR3 sequence reads: CARVRGRITSNYGYTF. The CDR3 DNA reads as TGTGCAAGGGTAAGAGGACGGATAACCTCCAACTATGGCTACACCTTC.

The chain carries TRBV7-9 and TRBJ1-4; no clear D gene. CDR1 is SEHNR, CDR2 FQNEAQ, per germline (reference sequence). This CDR3 region has 18 residues. The V and J ends lost 3 bases and 8 bases respectively, with 25 bases between them. CDR3 coding DNA: TGTGCCAGCAGCTTTATTTCCTTTACGGGTATCTTTGCGGAAAAACTGTTTTTT. Translated: CASSFISFTGIFAEKLFF.

V gene TRBV5-1 combines with J gene TRBJ2-1; TRBD1 aligns across 9 bases. This CDR3 comprises 14 residues. V was clipped by 4 bases and J by 7 bases; unmatched bases: 6. Germline CDR1 is SGHRS and CDR2 is YFSETQ. DNA for the CDR3: TGCGCCAGCAGCCCGGGACAGGGCTTGAATGAGCAGTTCTTC. It yields the protein CASSPGQGLNEQFF.

By proportion, this clone is medium-sized. The germline gene is not matched at one end of the junction; a read error may be the cause. This chain uses TRBV7-7 with TRBJ2-5, with D maybe TRBD2 (6 bases). The CDR3 has 15 residues. The germline gives CDR1 SSHAT, CDR2 FNYEAQ (reference sequence). The DNA for the CDR3 is TGTGCTAGCAGCCTCAATCACGGGGGTAGGGAGACCCAGTACTTC. It encodes CASSLNHGGRETQYF.

This chain links TRBV14 with TRBJ2-7, with a possible D match to TRBD2 (6 bases). Trimming took off 3 bases at V and 3 bases at J, with 9 bases between the two ends. There are 13 residues in the CDR3. CDR1 is SGHDN, CDR2 FVKESK, per germline. The CDR3 loop reads CASSHAGLYEQYF. Here the CDR3 DNA reads TGTGCCAGCAGCCACGCGGGACTCTACGAGCAGTACTTC.

In its sample, this clone was seen once. The gene calls are TRBV10-3 and TRBJ1-1; D is unclear. Looked up from germline, CDR1 is ENHRY and CDR2 is SYGVKD. The CDR3 covers 14 residues. The V end lost 3 bases, the J end lost 1 base, and 9 bases lay between the germline ends. The CDR3 protein is CAISDSKGNTEAFF. Here the CDR3 DNA reads TGTGCCATCAGTGACTCTAAGGGGAACACTGAAGCTTTCTTT.

By share, this clone counts as large. This chain joins TRBV5-6 and TRBJ2-7; TRBD2 might be the D (7 bases). Germline V gene data show CDR1 as SGHDT and CDR2 as YYEEEE. Trimming took 3 bases from V and 7 from J, leaving 17 bases between them. The CDR3 has 14 amino acids. CDR3 region: CASSWGAGVGEQYF. The CDR3 coding sequence is TGTGCCAGCAGCTGGGGGGCGGGAGTAGGAGAGCAGTACTTC.

The chain uses TRBV6-1 and TRBJ2-7, with 9 nucleotides matching TRBD2. V trimming: 7 bases; J trimming: 5 bases; junction bases outside the gene matches: 3. This CDR3 comprises 12 residues. Germline-derived CDR1 and CDR2 are MNHNS and SASEGT. The CDR3 DNA sequence: TGTGCCAGCACGCTAGCGGGAAACGAGCAGTACTTC. It codes for CASTLAGNEQYF.

This clone was recorded a few times. This chain connects TRBV6-5 to TRBJ2-7; TRBD2 matches 7 bases. The CDR3 spans 13 residues. The germline V gene encodes CDR1 MNHEY and CDR2 SVGAGI. V lost 8 bases to trimming and J lost 4 bases; unmatched junction nucleotides: 8. The CDR3 sequence: CASGSSGGYEQYF. For the CDR3, the DNA is TGTGCCAGCGGTTCTAGCGGCGGTTACGAGCAGTACTTC.

The chain carries TRBV6-1 and TRBJ1-1; D gene ambiguous. The CDR3 length is 11 residues. V shed 8 bases and J shed 1 base, with 5 bases lying between them. Germline CDR1 and CDR2: MNHNS and SASEGT. The CDR3 region is CASVGNTEAFF. The CDR3 nucleotides read TGTGCCAGCGTGGGGAACACTGAAGCTTTCTTT.

In this sample, this clone turned up once. This sequence joins TRBV11-2 and TRBJ1-3; D remains unclear. CDR1 and CDR2 (germline): SGHAT, FQNNGV. Deletions cut 5 bases from V and 4 bases from J, with 9 bases between. This CDR3 contains 13 residues. Here the CDR3 reads CASSMDGGNTIYF. Here the CDR3 DNA reads TGTGCCAGCAGCATGGACGGCGGAAACACCATATATTTT.

This clone is deemed medium-sized. V and J are TRBV29-1 and TRBJ1-4, with D unresolved. This CDR3 is built from 13 residues. Germline CDR1 and CDR2: SQVTM and ANQGSEA. The ends were cut back, 3 bases at V and 7 bases at J, with 12 bases in the middle. The CDR3 protein is CSVDESSSEKLFF. The CDR3 coding sequence is TGCAGCGTTGATGAGTCCTCGAGTGAAAAACTGTTTTTT. The full variable domain, its missing parts supplied by reference TRBV29-1 and TRBJ1-4, is SAVISQKPSRDICQRGTSLTIQCQVDSQVTMMFWYRQQPGQSLTLIATANQGSEATYESGFVIDKFPISRPNLTFSTLTVSNMSPEDSSIYLCSVDESSSEKLFFGSGTQLSVL.

V usage is TRBV5-5 and J usage is TRBJ2-7, with D unresolved. V lost 2 bases and J lost 2, with 11 bases in between. The CDR3 contains 14 residues. Germline CDR1 SGHKS, CDR2 YYEKEE (reference sequence). The CDR3 bases are TGTGCCAGCAGCTTCCCAGCCAGCCCCTACGAGCAGTACTTC. It translates to CASSFPASPYEQYF.

This chain joins TRBV27 and TRBJ2-6; 7 bases agree with TRBD1. The germline CDR1 and CDR2 sequences are MNHEY and SMNVEV (reference sequence). The CDR3 loop spans 16 amino acids. V shed 4 bases, J shed 0 bases, and the junction held 3 bases outside the gene matches. This chain's CDR3 is CASSSDRDSGANVLTF. The CDR3 DNA is TGTGCCAGCAGTTCCGACAGGGACTCTGGGGCCAACGTCCTGACTTTC.